Below are 3 T cell receptor beta chains sequenced from a single sample in a study of cytomegalovirus exposure and HLA in healthy donors. Method: immunoSEQ multiplex PCR; TCRdb's copy keeps in-frame clones and lacks some. This table holds about 65,000 clones, about 94% found once. Sequencing was done on a sample of PBMCs. The receptors originated from a man younger than 35 in good health and CMV-seropositive.

J is TRBJ1-4 and V is TRBV4-3; D gene uncertain. The CDR3 has 14 residues. With 0 bases removed from V and 5 bases from J, the gap between germline ends came to 7 bases. Looked up from germline, CDR1 is LGHNA and CDR2 is YSLEER. The CDR3 bases are TGCGCCAGCAGCCAAGAGTGGGCAAATGAAAAACTGTTTTTT. Amino acids: CASSQEWANEKLFF.

The V gene is TRBV27, the J gene TRBJ2-3; 12 nucleotides line up with TRBD2. Germline trimming cut 4 bases from V and 3 bases from J; bases unmatched to any gene: 8. The CDR3 length is 17 residues. The V gene's germline CDR1 is MNHEY and CDR2 SMNVEV (reference sequence). The CDR3 DNA follows: TGTGCCAGCAGTTACCTCGAGACTAGCGGGAGTACAGATACGCAGTATTTT. It codes for CASSYLETSGSTDTQYF.

In DNA form, the CDR3 reads TGTGCCAGCAGCCCCACGGGGGGCGAGCAGTACTTC. This gives the protein CASSPTGGEQYF. The chain combines TRBV27 with TRBJ2-7; TRBD2 aligns across 7 bases. CDR3 length: 12 amino acids. J lost 6 bases, V lost 6 bases, and 5 bases had no gene match. The germline V gene encodes CDR1 MNHEY and CDR2 SMNVEV (reference sequence).